The clone carrying this TCR beta chain was seen a few times. As yet, its antigen is unknown. Libraries were prepared by immunoSEQ multiplex PCR; TCRdb keeps only in-frame clonotypes and omits some of them. The sample includes around 300,000 clones, about 90% seen only once; the top ten take over 1%. The data were obtained in a study of cytomegalovirus exposure and HLA in healthy donors. The donors were members of the validation cohort comprising some 130 subjects, separate from the roughly 600-subject first cohort. Study results and caveats: Confirmation in vitro established that a few CMV-associated chains were specific for CMV antigens. Listed as cytomegalovirus-associated were 150 to 200 TCR beta chains. Accounts indicate the classifier identified cytomegalovirus status with strong specificity and sensitivity.

There are 12 residues in the CDR3. Germline CDR1 and CDR2: SEHNR and FQNEAQ (reference sequence). Between the trimmed V and J ends, which lost 1 base and 7 bases, there was a span of 7 bases. The clonotype originates from a woman aged 25-40 years in good health and CMV-seropositive. Sample: PBMCs. The V gene is TRBV7-9, the J gene TRBJ1-2; D is uncertain. CDR3 bases: TGTGCCAGCAGCTTAGGAGGGCCTGGCTACACCTTC. It is translated as CASSLGGPGYTF. Complete variable domain (other parts from reference TRBV7-9 and TRBJ1-2): DTGVSQNPRHKITKRGQNVTFRCDPISEHNRLYWYRQTLGQGPEFLTYFQNEAQLEKSRLLSDRFSAERPKGSFSTLEIQRTEQGDSAMYLCASSLGGPGYTFGSGTRLTVV.